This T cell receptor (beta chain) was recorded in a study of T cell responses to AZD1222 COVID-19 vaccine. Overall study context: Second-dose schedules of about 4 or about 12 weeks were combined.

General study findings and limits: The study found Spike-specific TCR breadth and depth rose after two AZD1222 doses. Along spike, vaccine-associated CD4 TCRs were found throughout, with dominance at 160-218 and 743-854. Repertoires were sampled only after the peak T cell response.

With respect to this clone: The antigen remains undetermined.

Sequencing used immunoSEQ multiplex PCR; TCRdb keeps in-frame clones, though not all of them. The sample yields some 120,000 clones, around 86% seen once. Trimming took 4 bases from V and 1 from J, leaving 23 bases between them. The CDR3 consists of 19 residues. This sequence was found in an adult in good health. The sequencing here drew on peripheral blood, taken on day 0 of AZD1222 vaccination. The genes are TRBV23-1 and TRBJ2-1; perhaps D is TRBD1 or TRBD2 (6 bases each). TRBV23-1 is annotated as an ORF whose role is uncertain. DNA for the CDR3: TGCGCCAGCAGTCTTCGAGCCCCTTCGGGGGCCAGGTCCTACAATGAGCAGTTCTTC. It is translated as CASSLRAPSGARSYNEQFF.